This T cell receptor (beta chain) came from a study of T cells in Graves' hyperthyroidism and ophthalmopathy. Findings and caveats of the study: A median around 6.8 months before onset, the model predicted ophthalmopathy. Using 13 V-J features, a model discriminated ophthalmopathy from stable hyperthyroidism. Blood also held most thyroid clonotypes expanded beyond 0.001.

Amplification targeted TCR beta CDR3 regions from RNA transcripts. The TCR CDR3 was amplified in a first-round RT-PCR using the HTBI primer set. MiXCR was run by TCRdb on the multiplex PCR reads, yielding one entry per CDR3 protein. The sample holds some 600,000 distinct CDR3 sequences, around 42% seen once. The hyperthyroidism patients had all been newly diagnosed, and their disease duration was under 2 months. Their ages ranged from 18 to 65 years. Germline lookup yields CDR1 SEHNR and CDR2 FQNEAQ (reference sequence). This CDR3 is built from 11 residues. V gave up 10 bases and J gave up 3 bases; unmatched junction bases: 2. This clonotype appeared many times. Its antigen is undetermined.

The sequence came from a woman aged 18-29 years with Graves' hyperthyroidism. This chain uses TRBV7-9 with TRBJ1-2; 7 bases agree with TRBD1. Sequencing was performed on peripheral blood or thyroid tissue (not recorded which). The CDR3 nucleotides are TGTGCCACAGACAGGGACTATGGCTACACCTTC. Residues: CATDRDYGYTF.